A selection of T cell receptor beta chains follows, all from one sample in a study of blood T cell repertoires in COVID-19. Sequencing used immunoSEQ multiplex PCR; TCRdb keeps in-frame clones, though not all of them. The sample lists under 300,000 clones, 80% to 90% seen once, with about 2.9% in the top ten. The sequenced sample consisted of PBMCs or T cells enriched from blood (not recorded which). The receptors derive from a woman in her thirties or forties who had been exposed to COVID-19. CDR3s include the opening cysteine and the closing phenylalanine or tryptophan. D genes are given only for firm matches. The listing skips clone size in some rows; elsewhere it reads once, few, many or a size class.

cdr3_length,d_call,j_call,v_call,clone_size,cdr3_nt,cdr3_aa
14,TRBD1,TRBJ1-2,TRBV2,few,TGTGCCAGCAGAACTACAGACAGGGGTGGTGGCTACACCTTC,CASRTTDRGGGYTF
16,TRBD2,TRBJ2-2,TRBV7-9,NA,TGTGCCAGCAGCAAGACTAGCGGGGGCAACACCGGGGAGCTGTTTTTT,CASSKTSGGNTGELFF
15,NA,TRBJ2-1,TRBV9,NA,TGTGCCAGCAGCGTAGCTACAGGGTCTACCAATGAGCAGTTCTTC,CASSVATGSTNEQFF
14,NA,TRBJ1-1,TRBV30,NA,TGTGCCTGGAGTGTAATCGGGGGTTGGACTGAAGCTTTCTTT,CAWSVIGGWTEAFF
13,NA,TRBJ2-2,TRBV28,few,TGTGCCAGCAGCCCGGCGGGGACCGGGGAGCTGTTTTTT,CASSPAGTGELFF
16,TRBD1,TRBJ2-7,TRBV5-5,NA,TGTGCCAGCAGCTTGGACGGCGACAGGGGAACCTACGAGCAGTACTTC,CASSLDGDRGTYEQYF
11,NA,TRBJ2-1,TRBV28,NA,TGTGCCAGCAGTACCACCTCCGGGCAGTTCTTC,CASSTTSGQFF
11,NA,TRBJ2-1,TRBV12-3/TRBV12-4,NA,TGTGCCAGCAGTTTAGCTCTAGAGCAGTTCTTC,CASSLALEQFF
14,NA,TRBJ1-2,TRBV10-3,NA,TGTGCCATCAGCGCCCCGAGGGAGTCCTATGGCTACACCTTC,CAISAPRESYGYTF
14,TRBD2,TRBJ2-5,TRBV3-1/TRBV3-2,NA,TGTGCCAGCAGCCGGACTAGCGGGAGCGAGACCCAGTACTTC,CASSRTSGSETQYF
11,NA,TRBJ1-1,TRBV5-3,NA,TGTGCCAGAAACAAGAACACTGAAGCTTTCTTT,CARNKNTEAFF
18,TRBD2,TRBJ2-4,TRBV30,NA,TGTGCCTGGAGTGCCCAGCTAGCGGGAGGGCCAGCCAAAAACATTCAGTACTTC,CAWSAQLAGGPAKNIQYF
13,TRBD1,TRBJ1-2,TRBV18,NA,TGTGCCAGCTCACCAGGGACAGATTATGGCTACACCTTC,CASSPGTDYGYTF
16,NA,TRBJ2-1,TRBV7-3,NA,TGTGCCAGCAGCTTAAAGGCCTGGAGACCCTACAATGAGCAGTTCTTC,CASSLKAWRPYNEQFF
15,TRBD1,TRBJ2-1,TRBV18,NA,TGTGCCAGCTCACGTGGGACAGGGGTCTACAATGAGCAGTTCTTC,CASSRGTGVYNEQFF
12,NA,TRBJ1-1,TRBV28,once,TGTGCCAGCAGCCAAATACGGGATGAAGCTTTCTTT,CASSQIRDEAFF
15,NA,TRBJ1-5,TRBV3-1/TRBV3-2,once,TGTGCCAGCAGCCAAGATCTGACAGCAAATCAGCCCCAGCATTTT,CASSQDLTANQPQHF
15,NA,TRBJ2-5,TRBV12-5,NA,TGTGCTAGTGGTTTGGGCCGGACAGCCCAAGAGACCCAGTACTTC,CASGLGRTAQETQYF
15,TRBD1,TRBJ1-1,TRBV7-9,many,TGTGCCAGCAGCGCGAGACAGGGCGTCGGATCTGAAGCTTTCTTT,CASSARQGVGSEAFF
13,NA,TRBJ1-2,TRBV7-9,once,TGTGCCAGCAGCTTAGAAGGGGGTTATGGCTACACCTTC,CASSLEGGYGYTF
13,TRBD2,TRBJ2-3,TRBV2,NA,TGTGCCAGCAATTCGGCGGGGGAGGATACGCAGTATTTT,CASNSAGEDTQYF
14,NA,TRBJ1-1,TRBV14,NA,TGTGCCAGCAGCCTACAGGTGTTGAACACTAAAGCTTTCTTT,CASSLQVLNTKAFF
14,TRBD2,TRBJ2-1,TRBV28,NA,TGTGCCAGCGTTATTAGCGGGATCTACAATGAGCAGTTCTTC,CASVISGIYNEQFF
15,TRBD1,TRBJ1-1,TRBV6-5,NA,TGTGCCAGCAGTTATTACAACAGGGGGAGGGAGGAAGCTTTCTTT,CASSYYNRGREEAFF